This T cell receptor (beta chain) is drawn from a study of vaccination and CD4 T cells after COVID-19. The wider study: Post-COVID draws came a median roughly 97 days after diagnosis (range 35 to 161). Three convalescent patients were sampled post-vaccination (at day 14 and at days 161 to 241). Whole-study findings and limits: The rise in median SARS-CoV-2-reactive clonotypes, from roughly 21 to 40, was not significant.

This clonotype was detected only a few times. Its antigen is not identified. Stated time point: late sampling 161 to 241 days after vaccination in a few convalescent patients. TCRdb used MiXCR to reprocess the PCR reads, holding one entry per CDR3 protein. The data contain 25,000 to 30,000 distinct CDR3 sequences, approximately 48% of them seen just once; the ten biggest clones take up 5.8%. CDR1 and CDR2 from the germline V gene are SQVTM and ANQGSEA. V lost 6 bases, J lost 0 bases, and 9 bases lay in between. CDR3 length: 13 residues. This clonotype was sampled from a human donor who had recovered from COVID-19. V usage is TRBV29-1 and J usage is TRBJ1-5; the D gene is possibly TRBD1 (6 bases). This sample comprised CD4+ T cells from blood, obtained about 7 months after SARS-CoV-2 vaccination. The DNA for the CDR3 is TGCAGCGTCCGGACAGATAGCAATCAGCCCCAGCATTTT. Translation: CSVRTDSNQPQHF.